Listed here are 20 T cell receptor beta chains from one sample, sequenced in a study of T cells in women clearing cervical HPV infection. Sequenced by immunoSEQ multiplex PCR; TCRdb stores in-frame clones only, minus some. The sample spans tens of thousands of clones; the ten largest clones claim around 6.6%. Source material: blood buffy coat. These receptors originate from a woman aged 18-70 years with a cervical HPV16 infection that either progressed to CIN3+ or cleared (not recorded which).

Regarding this clone: The read gets to within 3 residues of the CDR3 end, and the germline J gene fills in the rest. This sequence joins TRBV7-2 and TRBJ2-5; TRBD2 agrees at 12 bases. CDR1 is SGHTA and CDR2 is FQGNSA in the germline V gene. This CDR3 is 15 amino acids long. V shed 5 bases, J shed 5 bases, and the junction held 6 bases outside the gene matches. CDR3 region: CASSLPTSGSETQYF. CDR3 DNA (partial): TGTGCCAGCAGCCTTCCGACTAGCGGGAGTGAGACC.

Concerning this clone itself: With the read ending 3 residues before the CDR3 end, the germline J gene is used to fill in that end. This chain joins TRBV5-6 and TRBJ1-6; perhaps TRBD1 as D (6 bases). This CDR3 contains 14 residues. V dropped 4 bases and J dropped 10 bases, with 15 bases sitting between them. Germline V gives CDR1 SGHDT, CDR2 YYEEEE. Incomplete CDR3 DNA: TGTGCCAGCAGCCTCCGGGACATCAACTCACCC. This encodes CASSLRDINSP. The complete CDR3 protein is CASSLRDINSPLHF.

On this clone itself: The read comes to an end 3 residues before the CDR3 does, leaving the germline J gene to fill in the end. The J gene is TRBJ1-1, the V gene TRBV19, with D possibly being TRBD1 (6 bases). Germline loops: CDR1 LNHDA, CDR2 SQIVND (reference sequence). CDR3 length equals 13 residues. The DNA read from the CDR3 is TGTGCCAGTAGTATAGAGTCGGCAGGGGCA. Protein product: CASSIESAGA. The complete CDR3 sequence is CASSIESAGAAFF.

Comments on this clone: The CDR3 extends 3 residues past the end of the read, so its final part is completed from the germline J gene. The V gene is TRBV2, the J gene TRBJ2-5, with D perhaps TRBD2 (7 bases). The CDR3 has 13 amino acids. Germline loops: CDR1 SNHLY, CDR2 FYNNEI. V was trimmed by 4 bases and J by 4 bases, leaving 10 bases between them. This CDR3 is CASSGGGGETQYF. The CDR3 bases that were read are TGTGCCAGCAGTGGCGGGGGCGGAGAGACC.

Notes on this clone: The observed sequence ends 3 residues before the CDR3 terminus, with the missing tail filled in from the germline J gene. This chain links TRBV5-1 with TRBJ2-1; 12 bases line up with TRBD2. Per germline, CDR1 SGHRS and CDR2 YFSETQ. The CDR3 is made up of 17 amino acids. The ends lost 0 bases at V and 3 bases at J; junction bases unmatched: 4. CDR3 DNA, as far as it was read: TGCGCCAGCAGCTTGGCCGGACTAGCGGGGAACTACAATGAG. It codes for CASSLAGLAGNYNE. The entire CDR3 is CASSLAGLAGNYNEQFF.

About this clone: The CDR3 end is not reached by the read, which stops 3 residues before it; the germline J gene fills it in. V gene TRBV10-1 combines with J gene TRBJ1-1; possibly TRBD1 for D (6 bases). V gave up 3 bases and J gave up 5 bases, with 10 bases separating them. The CDR3 spans 13 residues. Per germline, CDR1 WNHNN and CDR2 SYGVQD (reference sequence). The CDR3 sequence is CASSEGRGTEAFF. The CDR3 bases that were read are TGCGCCAGCAGTGAAGGCAGGGGTACTGAA.

Details on this clone: Sequencing ends 3 residues short of the CDR3 end; the germline J gene provides the rest. V usage is TRBV29-1 and J usage is TRBJ2-3; TRBD2 matches at 9 bases. The germline CDR1 and CDR2 sequences are SQVTM and ANQGSEA. Germline trimming cut 3 bases from V and 1 base from J; bases unmatched to any gene: 5. There are 15 residues in the CDR3. The CDR3 reads CSVEGSGGGTDTQYF. The DNA read from the CDR3 is TGCAGCGTTGAGGGTAGCGGGGGAGGCACAGATACG.

Comments on this clone: From the germline J gene comes the end of the CDR3, since the read stops 3 residues before it. The rearrangement joins TRBV5-6 to TRBJ1-3; no clear D. V shed 1 base and J shed 4 bases, with 6 bases lying between them. Germline CDR1 reads SGHDT; CDR2 reads YYEEEE. The CDR3 sequence is 13 residues long. The CDR3 loop reads CASSLTVGNTIYF. Partial CDR3 DNA: TGTGCCAGCAGCTTGACAGTCGGAAACACC. Drawing the rest from reference TRBV5-6 and TRBJ1-3, the complete variable domain is DAGVTQSPTHLIKTRGQQVTLRCSPKSGHDTVSWYQQALGQGPQFIFQYYEEEERQRGNFPDRFSGHQFPNYSSELNVNALLLGDSALYLCASSLTVGNTIYFGEGSWLTVV.

Of note for this clone: The CDR3 is cut off 3 residues early in the read; its end comes from the germline J gene. This chain connects TRBV6-1 to TRBJ2-7, with TRBD2 identical over 7 bases. The V segment lost 1 base and the J segment 3 bases; nucleotides outside the gene matches: 6. The CDR3 has 15 residues. Germline V CDR1 and CDR2: MNHNS, SASEGT. The CDR3 loop reads CASSEDLGGVYEQYF. The CDR3 bases that were read are TGTGCCAGCAGTGAAGACTTGGGGGGGGTCTACGAG.

About this clone itself: The sequence runs out 3 residues before the end of the CDR3; the remainder is reconstructed from the germline J gene. This chain links TRBV14 with TRBJ2-7; the D is unclear. Germline V CDR1 and CDR2: SGHDN, FVKESK. CDR3 length equals 16 residues. Trimming left V 2 bases short and J 0 bases short, with 14 bases between. CDR3 protein: CASSQTRLSSSYEQYF. CDR3 bases read: TGTGCCAGCAGCCAAACGCGCCTATCGAGCTCCTACGAG.

Note on this clone: Read coverage stops 3 residues before the CDR3 terminus; the germline J gene supplies the remainder. The chain is built from TRBV5-1 and TRBJ1-2; TRBD1 agrees at 11 bases. Trimming took 3 bases from V and 6 from J; bases not matched to a gene: 10. This CDR3 is built from 16 residues. From germline, CDR1 is SGHRS and CDR2 YFSETQ. The CDR3: CASSSSGTGGFDGYTF. The sequenced part of the CDR3 DNA is TGCGCCAGCAGCTCCTCCGGGACAGGGGGTTTTGATGGC. The variable domain in full, with the rest retrieved from reference TRBV5-1 and TRBJ1-2, is KAGVTQTPRYLIKTRGQQVTLSCSPISGHRSVSWYQQTPGQGLQFLFEYFSETQRNKGNFPGRFSGRQFSNSRSEMNVSTLELGDSALYLCASSSSGTGGFDGYTFGSGTRLTVV.

On this clone: The read ends 3 residues before the CDR3 terminus; that terminus is restored from the germline J gene. The chain links TRBV4-1 to TRBJ2-4; no firm D call. This CDR3 is built from 16 residues. V was trimmed by 1 base and J by 8 bases, leaving 18 bases between them. CDR1 and CDR2 (germline): MGHRA, YSYEKL. The CDR3 region is CASSQVQVVSIDIQYF. The DNA read from the CDR3 is TGCGCCAGCAGCCAAGTCCAGGTCGTCTCGATAGACATT.

Of note for this clone: The read halts 3 residues ahead of the CDR3 end, with the missing end drawn from the germline J gene. V is TRBV28 and J is TRBJ2-5, with a possible D match to TRBD2 (5 bases). Per germline, CDR1 MDHEN and CDR2 SYDVKM. Trimming took 6 bases from V and 7 from J, leaving 12 bases between them. This CDR3 spans 12 amino acids. CDR3 DNA (partial): TGTGCCAGCAGCTTAGGCGCGGGGACC. Translating it yields CASSLGAGT. The CDR3 in its entirety is CASSLGAGTQYF.

Worth noting for this clone: The CDR3 end is not reached by the read, which stops 3 residues before it; the germline J gene fills it in. The chain combines TRBV2 with TRBJ2-5; D remains ambiguous. The V end lost 4 bases, the J end lost 5 bases, and 5 bases lay between the germline ends. CDR3 length equals 11 residues. Per the germline V gene, CDR1 is SNHLY and CDR2 is FYNNEI. CDR3 DNA, as far as it was read: TGTGCCAGCAGTGGGGCGGAGACC. Translating it yields CASSGAET. The whole CDR3 is CASSGAETQYF.

Concerning this clone itself: With the read ending 3 residues before the CDR3 end, the germline J gene is used to fill in that end. The rearrangement joins TRBV5-1 to TRBJ2-7, with a weak D call TRBD2 (5 bases). Germline values: CDR1 SGHRS, CDR2 YFSETQ. The CDR3 is made up of 12 amino acids. V was trimmed by 2 bases and J by 6 bases, leaving 9 bases between them. The CDR3 bases that were read are TGCGCCAGCAGCTTCTCTAGCTCCGAG. It is translated as CASSFSSSE. The whole CDR3 sequence is CASSFSSSEQYF.

Details on this clone: The sequence runs out 3 residues before the end of the CDR3; the remainder is reconstructed from the germline J gene. The chain is built from TRBV20-1 and TRBJ1-3; TRBD1 might be the D (5 bases). The germline V gene has CDR1 DFQATT and CDR2 SNEGSKA (reference sequence). CDR3 length: 14 amino acids. V was trimmed by 3 bases and J by 0 bases, leaving 9 bases between them. This CDR3 reads CSARDTISGNTIYF. The CDR3 DNA, read in part, is TGCAGTGCTAGGGACACTATCTCTGGAAACACC.

Turning to this clone: The read ends 3 residues before the CDR3 terminus; that terminus is restored from the germline J gene. J is TRBJ2-5 and V is TRBV20-1; 9 bases are shared with TRBD1. The CDR3 length is 16 residues. Looked up from germline, CDR1 is DFQATT and CDR2 is SNEGSKA (reference sequence). Trimming removed 0 bases from V and 3 bases from J; junction bases left unmatched: 8. CDR3 sequence reads: CSARENTGTGKETQYF. The CDR3 DNA, read in part, is TGCAGTGCTAGAGAAAACACCGGGACAGGGAAAGAGACC.

Worth noting for this clone: The missing CDR3 end, 3 residues past where the read stops, is filled in from the germline J gene. This chain uses TRBV7-6 with TRBJ1-1, with D unclear. The V end lost 5 bases, the J end lost 5 bases, and 12 bases lay between the germline ends. Germline lookup yields CDR1 SGHVS and CDR2 FNYEAQ. CDR3 length: 13 residues. The CDR3: CASSRYPTTEAFF. The part of the CDR3 DNA that was read is TGTGCCAGCAGCCGATACCCAACAACTGAA.

In regard to this clone: Read data end 3 residues before the CDR3 end; the end is taken from the germline J gene. The rearrangement links TRBV18 to TRBJ2-5, with TRBD2 matching 7 bases. The germline V gene has CDR1 KGHSH and CDR2 LQKENI. The CDR3 spans 14 residues. The V and J ends lost 1 base and 1 base, in that order; junction bases with no gene match: 0. The CDR3 sequence is CASSPRGGQETQYF. Incomplete CDR3 DNA: TGTGCCAGCTCACCACGGGGGGGCCAAGAGACC. Full variable domain (outside the CDR3, taken from reference TRBV18 and TRBJ2-5): NAGVMQNPRHLVRRRGQEARLRCSPMKGHSHVYWYRQLPEEGLKFMVYLQKENIIDESGMPKERFSAEFPKEGPSILRIQQVVRGDSAAYFCASSPRGGQETQYFGPGTRLLVL.

On this clone: The read ends 3 residues before the CDR3 terminus; that terminus is restored from the germline J gene. The chain recombines TRBV20-1 with TRBJ1-4, with D tentatively TRBD1 (6 bases). This CDR3 region has 14 residues. Trimming cost V 6 bases and J 8 bases, with 19 bases left between them. Germline V CDR1 and CDR2: DFQATT, SNEGSKA (reference sequence). The CDR3 reads CSARGHPNPEKLFF. CDR3 bases read: TGCAGTGCCAGGGGCCACCCGAACCCGGAAAAA.